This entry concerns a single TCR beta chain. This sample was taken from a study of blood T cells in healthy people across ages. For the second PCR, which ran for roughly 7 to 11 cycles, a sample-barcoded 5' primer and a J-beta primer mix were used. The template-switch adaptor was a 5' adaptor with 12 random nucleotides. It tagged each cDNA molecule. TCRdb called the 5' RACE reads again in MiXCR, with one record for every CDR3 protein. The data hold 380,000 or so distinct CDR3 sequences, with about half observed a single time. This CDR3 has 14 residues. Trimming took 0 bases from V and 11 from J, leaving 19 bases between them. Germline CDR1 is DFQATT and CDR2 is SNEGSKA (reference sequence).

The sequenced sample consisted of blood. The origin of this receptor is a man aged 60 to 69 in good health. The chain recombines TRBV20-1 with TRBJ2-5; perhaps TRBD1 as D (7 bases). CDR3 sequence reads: CSARDQEGAWEQYF. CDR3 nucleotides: TGCAGTGCTAGAGATCAGGAGGGGGCTTGGGAGCAGTACTTC.